The present T cell receptor beta chain was sequenced within a study of identical twins. CDR3 length: 13 amino acids. V was clipped by 2 bases and J by 6 bases; unmatched bases: 1. The germline V gene encodes CDR1 KGHSH and CDR2 LQKENI. Via MiXCR, TCRdb re-called the 5' RACE reads, giving one row per CDR3 protein. The sample records some 600,000 distinct CDR3 sequences, around 7.5% being singletons. This clonotype appeared many times. The antigen is not known. Study-level points and caveats: Within beta out-of-frame sequences, the excess sharing observed between twins was weaker.

The same sample was also used in a study of yellow fever vaccine responses in identical twins.

The sequencing sample was made of PBMCs. J is TRBJ2-1 and V is TRBV18; 7 bases align to TRBD1. This sequence originates from a woman younger than 35 in good health. The CDR3 reads CASSPDRVNEQFF. DNA of the CDR3: TGTGCCAGCTCACCAGACAGGGTCAATGAGCAGTTCTTC. Variable domain in full (rest from reference TRBV18 and TRBJ2-1): NAGVMQNPRHLVRRRGQEARLRCSPMKGHSHVYWYRQLPEEGLKFMVYLQKENIIDESGMPKERFSAEFPKEGPSILRIQQVVRGDSAAYFCASSPDRVNEQFFGPGTRLTVL.